Listed below are T cell receptor beta chains from one sample, sequenced in a study of cytomegalovirus exposure and HLA in healthy donors. Sequenced by immunoSEQ multiplex PCR; TCRdb stores in-frame clones only, minus some. Here the sample spans about 120,000 clones, around 86% being singletons. Material: PBMCs. The source is a man aged 25-45 years in good health and CMV-seronegative. Both conserved end residues are part of each CDR3. A D gene is named only where the DNA matches it firmly. A row's size may be missing; if present it is once, few, many or a size class.

>TRBV11-2|-|TRBJ1-1|-
TGTGCCAGCAGCTTAGGGGGCCAGTACACTGAAGCTTTCTTT
CASSLGGQYTEAFF
>TRBV6-1|-|TRBJ2-3|-
TGTGCCAGCAGCGCCAAGACTAACCCAGATACGCAGTATTTT
CASSAKTNPDTQYF
>TRBV5-1|-|TRBJ1-3|few
TGCGCCAGCAGTACGGACAACTCTGGAAACACCATATATTTT
CASSTDNSGNTIYF
>TRBV9|-|TRBJ2-7|-
TGTGCCAGCAGCGCAGATATCCGGGACGAGCAGTACTTC
CASSADIRDEQYF
>TRBV6-4|TRBD1|TRBJ1-1|-
TGTGCCAGCAGTCGAGGGGGCAGACAAGCTTTCTTT
CASSRGGRQAFF
>TRBV7-8|TRBD1|TRBJ1-1|-
TGTGCCAGCAGCTCGAGACAGGGGGCAATGAACACTGAAGCTTTCTTT
CASSSRQGAMNTEAFF
>TRBV28|-|TRBJ1-1|-
TGTGCCAGCAGTTTTCGGGGGAAAGCTTTCTTT
CASSFRGKAFF
>TRBV6-1|-|TRBJ1-5|-
TGTGCCATCTATAATAGCAATCAGCCCCAGCATTTT
CAIYNSNQPQHF
>TRBV29-1|-|TRBJ1-1|-
TGCAGCGTTTTACCCCGCACCGGGAACACTGAAGCTTTCTTT
CSVLPRTGNTEAFF
>TRBV5-4|-|TRBJ2-7|-
TGTGCCAGCAGCTTGGGGGCGGGGGCCCCCCTCTCCGAGCAGTACTTC
CASSLGAGAPLSEQYF
>TRBV28|-|TRBJ1-5|-
TGTGCCAGCAGTTTAATGCGGAGTCAGCCCCAGCATTTT
CASSLMRSQPQHF
>TRBV13|TRBD1|TRBJ1-2|-
TGTGCCAGCAGCCCAGTCCGGGACAGTCTCTATGGCTACACCTTC
CASSPVRDSLYGYTF
>TRBV29-1|-|TRBJ1-1|-
TGCAGCGTCGACATCCTTACCACTGAAGCTTTCTTT
CSVDILTTEAFF
>TRBV6-1|TRBD1|TRBJ1-4|-
TGTGCCAGCAGTGTCCAGGGGGCTATGGAAGAAAAACTGTTTTTT
CASSVQGAMEEKLFF
>TRBV7-9|TRBD2|TRBJ2-7|-
TGTGCCAGCAGCCCAAGCCGGGGGAGACTAGCGGGGTCCGAGCAGTACTTC
CASSPSRGRLAGSEQYF
>TRBV2|TRBD1|TRBJ2-3|-
TGTGCCAGCAGTCTACTTAAGGGCAGGGGGCAGATGCAAAGCACAGATACGCAGTATTTT
CASSLLKGRGQMQSTDTQYF
>TRBV7-9|-|TRBJ2-7|-
TGTGCCAGCAGCTTCGGGGCAGGGGCCTACGAGCAGTACTTC
CASSFGAGAYEQYF
>TRBV9|-|TRBJ1-2|-
TGTGCCAGCAGCGTAGAGGGAGGGCGGGGACATTTCAACTATGGCTACACCTTC
CASSVEGGRGHFNYGYTF
>TRBV30|-|TRBJ2-1|few
TGTGCCTGGAGTGTACAATACAATGAGCAGTTCTTC
CAWSVQYNEQFF
>TRBV28|TRBD1|TRBJ2-7|-
TGTGCCAGCAGTTTCGACAGGGTCCGGCAGTACTTC
CASSFDRVRQYF
>TRBV18|-|TRBJ2-6|-
TGTGCCAGTATTTCGTCCTCTGGGGCCAACGTCCTGACTTTC
CASISSSGANVLTF
>TRBV5-6|TRBD1|TRBJ1-3|-
TGTGCCAGCAGTACAGGGGTCTCTGGAAACACCATATATTTT
CASSTGVSGNTIYF
>TRBV7-2|-|TRBJ2-3|-
TGTGCCAGCAGCTTGGACAGAGCCATCGGTACGCAGTATTTT
CASSLDRAIGTQYF
>TRBV6-6|TRBD1|TRBJ1-2|-
TGTGCCAGCAGTTACTCGAATGACAGGGACTCAACCTTC
CASSYSNDRDSTF
>TRBV9|TRBD1|TRBJ2-2|-
TGTGCCAGCAGCGTAGCGCCAGGGGGCGCGACCGGGGAGCTGTTTTTT
CASSVAPGGATGELFF
>TRBV6-1|-|TRBJ1-2|-
TGTGCCAGCAGCCCCACGGGGAGGTGGGATGGCTACACCTTC
CASSPTGRWDGYTF
>TRBV29-1|TRBD1|TRBJ1-2|-
TGCAGCGTTGTGGCCGGCGGGACAGGGAGGGGCTACACCTTC
CSVVAGGTGRGYTF
>TRBV7-8|-|TRBJ1-6|few
TGTGCCAGCAGCTTAGGGTCAGTTGGGCGCTCCTATAATTCACCCCTCCACTTT
CASSLGSVGRSYNSPLHF
>TRBV27|TRBD1|TRBJ2-5|-
TGTGCCAGCAGTCAGTGGACAGGGGGCGGCGAGACCCAGTACTTC
CASSQWTGGGETQYF
>TRBV11-2|TRBD1|TRBJ2-1|-
TGTGCCAGCAGCTTAGAGGACAGGGGGTATGAGCAGTTCTTC
CASSLEDRGYEQFF
>TRBV30|-|TRBJ2-6|-
TGTGCCTGGAGGGGGGGGCCTGGGGCCAACGTCCTGACTTTC
CAWRGGPGANVLTF
>TRBV29-1|-|TRBJ2-1|-
TGCAGCGGGACTAGGGGGGGTATTGGTCAAGGTGAGCAGTTCTTC
CSGTRGGIGQGEQFF
>TRBV4-3|TRBD1|TRBJ1-5|-
TGCGCCAGCAGCCAGGACAGGGTAGGTCAGCCCCAGCATTTT
CASSQDRVGQPQHF
>TRBV7-2|TRBD2|TRBJ2-7|-
TGTGCCAGCAGCTTAAAAGCGGGGGGGCCCGAGCAGTACTTC
CASSLKAGGPEQYF
>TRBV19|TRBD2|TRBJ2-1|-
TGTGCCAGTAGTGCTAGCGGGGGGCTATACAATGAGCAGTTCTTC
CASSASGGLYNEQFF
>TRBV4-2|-|TRBJ1-5|-
TGTGCCAGCAGCCAAGTCGGGACATCAGGTCAGCCCCAGCATTTT
CASSQVGTSGQPQHF
>TRBV13|TRBD1|TRBJ1-3|-
TGTGCCAGCAGCTTGGTATCAGGGGGCGGAAAAACCATATATTTT
CASSLVSGGGKTIYF
>TRBV25-1|-|TRBJ1-2|-
TGTGCCAGCAGTGAACAGGGTTTCTATGGCTACACCTTC
CASSEQGFYGYTF
>TRBV28|TRBD1|TRBJ1-2|-
TGTGCCAGCAGTTTTCCGGACAGGACTAACTATGGCTACACCTTC
CASSFPDRTNYGYTF
>TRBV28|TRBD1|TRBJ1-1|-
TGTGCCAGTCGGACAGGGGGTTTCACTGAAGCTTTCTTT
CASRTGGFTEAFF